This entry is about one TCR beta chain. This clonotype showed up many times. This receptor's antigen is unknown. No much larger clone exists at a distance of one base, and base qualities are not known. The reads were generated on an Illumina HiSeq 2500. Quantitative 5'-RACE with molecular barcodes was the method used to prepare the TCR beta libraries. In the original analysis: To identify disease-linked TCR variants, a new computational method was used, one built on a probabilistic model of VDJ rearrangement. TCRdb handled the public reads itself, with Q25 trimming in fastp and clone calling in MiXCR, and kept productive beta chains. Entries that share a CDR3 protein sequence are merged under the most common genes and DNA. For this entry, the V and J calls and clone size follow TCRdb and not the study's own pipeline. The sample table shows about 220,000 distinct CDR3 sequences, and about 7% are seen once. Together, the top ten hold 14% of the sample.

This entry belongs to a study of CD8 T cells in ankylosing spondylitis listed by TCRdb under 2017. For context, the study as a whole: T cell receptor beta repertoires were profiled in healthy donors and ankylosing spondylitis patients so that disease-linked TCR variants could be found. The full study cohort comprised some 27 ankylosing spondylitis patients and approximately 100 healthy donors. Peripheral blood samples were taken, and synovial fluid was additionally collected from ankylosing spondylitis patients.

The paper's findings and limits, for the study overall: Some motif variants had previously been reported in the synovial fluid and blood of reactive arthritis patients, which suggests shared mechanisms of disease initiation. The disease-linked clones were reported as significantly enriched in matched synovial fluid samples from ankylosing spondylitis patients. Blood from ankylosing spondylitis patients appeared to be characterized by a TCR beta motif made up of under ten highly homologous amino acid variants. A CD8+ phenotype was shown by the disease-linked clones, which were found at relatively low frequencies in peripheral blood.

Sequences LGHNA (CDR1) and YSLEER (CDR2) are obtained from the germline V gene. Trimming costs V 4 bases and J 2 bases, and their ends lie 13 bases apart. Spanning cysteine to phenylalanine, the CDR3 consists of 15 amino acids. Only CDR3 DNA is held: 45 bases, read in frame from base 1. The chain joins TRBV4-3 to TRBJ2-3; TRBD1 is possibly the D segment (6 matching bases). The receptor was derived from a male donor with ankylosing spondylitis. The sample taken for sequencing was blood, either unsorted or a sorted T cell fraction (not recorded which). The DNA is TGCGCCAGCAGCCCCCGGGGACATGACACAGATACGCAGTATTTT. The resulting protein is CASSPRGHDTDTQYF.